A selection of T cell receptor beta chains follows, all from one sample in a study of PD-L1 blockade in urothelial cancer. TCRdb's table, derived via immunoSEQ multiplex PCR, lists solely in-frame clones and lacks some. The data hold roughly 130,000 clones, with 70% to 85% observed a single time. Sequenced material: PBMCs, taken around atezolizumab (anti-PD-L1) treatment. These receptors were collected from a man aged 45-60 years with urothelial cancer. Both conserved end residues are part of each CDR3. A D gene is named only where the DNA matches it firmly. Clone sizes are given selectively: once, few, many, or a class where the clone is expanded.

v_gene,j_gene,d_gene,abundance,CDR3nt,CDR3aa
TRBV6-6,TRBJ2-1,TRBD2,NA,TGTGCCAGCACCCTAGCGGGGGGAAATGAGCAGTTCTTC,CASTLAGGNEQFF
TRBV19,TRBJ2-2,TRBD2,NA,TGTGCCAGTATCTTAGCGGGAGGATTTCCCGGGGAGCTGTTTTTT,CASILAGGFPGELFF
TRBV28,TRBJ1-2,NA,NA,TGTGCCAGCAGTTTCGTGTTGCGTGGCTACACCTTC,CASSFVLRGYTF
TRBV7-3,TRBJ2-3,TRBD1,once,TGTGCCAGCAGCCCCCAAAGTGGGACAGGGGTAAATACGCAGTATTTT,CASSPQSGTGVNTQYF
TRBV18,TRBJ2-7,TRBD1,NA,TGTGCCAGCTCACCCTCGGTTCAGACAGGGGGCGCCGAGCAGTACTTC,CASSPSVQTGGAEQYF
TRBV6-5,TRBJ2-5,NA,NA,TGTGCCAGCAGTAAGGGGGGGGGTCCGAAGACCCAGTACTTC,CASSKGGGPKTQYF
TRBV5-1,TRBJ2-3,NA,NA,TGCGCCAGCAGCTTGGAACTTATTCCAGATACGCAGTATTTT,CASSLELIPDTQYF
TRBV5-4,TRBJ2-1,NA,NA,TGTGCCAGCAGCCCAGAGACAAACAACAATGAGCAGTTCTTC,CASSPETNNNEQFF
TRBV19,TRBJ2-1,NA,NA,TGTGCCAGTAGTACGACTGGAAACAATGAGCAGTTCTTC,CASSTTGNNEQFF
TRBV7-9,TRBJ2-7,TRBD2,NA,TGTGCCAGCAGCTTAGTGTATATGGGACTAGCGGGCGAGCAGTACTTC,CASSLVYMGLAGEQYF
TRBV7-8,TRBJ2-2,TRBD1,NA,TGTGCCCGTGGGGACAGGACGAACACCGGGGAGCTGTTTTTT,CARGDRTNTGELFF
TRBV6-1,TRBJ2-2,TRBD1,NA,TGTGCCAGCACTGGGACAGGGTGGGACACCGGGGAGCTGTTTTTT,CASTGTGWDTGELFF
TRBV6-6,TRBJ2-3,NA,NA,TGTGCCAGCAGCGGGGACTTGGGTACGCAGTATTTT,CASSGDLGTQYF
TRBV6-5,TRBJ1-3,NA,few,TGTGCCAGCGCGGGGACCCTATCTGGAAACACCATATATTTT,CASAGTLSGNTIYF
TRBV28,TRBJ1-5,NA,NA,TGTGCCAGCAGTTTAGGGCAGGGCTTAAATCAGCCCCAGCATTTT,CASSLGQGLNQPQHF
TRBV7-2,TRBJ2-2,NA,NA,TGTGCCAGCAGCGAGGGATTCACAACAACCGGGGAGCTGTTTTTT,CASSEGFTTTGELFF
TRBV14,TRBJ2-7,NA,NA,TGTGCCAGCAGCCAAAACAGTGGTTACGAGCAGTACTTC,CASSQNSGYEQYF
TRBV28,TRBJ2-1,NA,NA,TGTGCCAGCAGCGAGACGAGGCCGCCTACGTTCTTC,CASSETRPPTFF
TRBV7-3,TRBJ2-1,NA,once,TGTGCCAGCAGCTTAATCGGGCAGGGCAATGAGCAGTTCTTC,CASSLIGQGNEQFF
TRBV5-8,TRBJ1-5,TRBD1,NA,TGTGCCAGCAGCTACCGACAGGGTTCCAATCAGCCCCAGCATTTT,CASSYRQGSNQPQHF
TRBV5-1,TRBJ1-2,NA,NA,TGCGCCAGCAGCTCCGGACTATCGAATGGCTACACCTTC,CASSSGLSNGYTF
TRBV7-8,TRBJ1-5,TRBD1,once,TGTGCCAGCAGCGGTCGACAGGGTAGGAATCAGCCCCAGCATTTT,CASSGRQGRNQPQHF
TRBV28,TRBJ2-2,NA,few,TGTGCCAGCAGTCTTCTAGAGTCGAACACCGGGGAGCTGTTTTTT,CASSLLESNTGELFF
TRBV27,TRBJ1-1,NA,NA,TGTGCCAGCAGTTTAGGAACAGGTCTGAACACTGAAGCTTTCTTT,CASSLGTGLNTEAFF
TRBV5-8,TRBJ2-7,NA,NA,TGTGCCAGCAGCTTTCTCCACGGGAAGCGGTACGAGCAGTACTTC,CASSFLHGKRYEQYF
TRBV7-9,TRBJ2-1,TRBD2,NA,TGTGCCAGCAGCCACAACTTAGCGGGAGGGAGTAGTGAGCAGTTCTTC,CASSHNLAGGSSEQFF
TRBV28,TRBJ2-1,TRBD2,once,TGTGCCAGCAGTTTGACTAGCGGGAGACATAAGCAGTTCTTC,CASSLTSGRHKQFF
TRBV6-6,TRBJ2-7,TRBD1,NA,TGTGCCAGCAGTTCGAACAGGGGGCTTCTCTACGAGCAGTACTTC,CASSSNRGLLYEQYF
TRBV18,TRBJ1-6,NA,NA,TGTGCCAGCTCACCAAACAGGTCAGCATCACCCCTCCACTTT,CASSPNRSASPLHF
TRBV19,TRBJ1-5,NA,NA,TGTGCCAGTAGTGACAGTCTCCATCAGCCCCAGCATTTT,CASSDSLHQPQHF
TRBV28,TRBJ2-5,TRBD2,once,TGTGCCAGCGGCGGGGGGGCCTGGGAGACCCAGTACTTC,CASGGGAWETQYF
TRBV13,TRBJ2-3,TRBD1,NA,TGTGCCAGCAACCCCGGGACAGGGAGGGGGAGGAGCACAGATACGCAGTATTTT,CASNPGTGRGRSTDTQYF